The T cell receptor (beta chain) under discussion was sequenced for a study of cytomegalovirus exposure and HLA in healthy donors (dated by TCRdb to the late 2010s). Looking at the study overall: According to an earlier analysis of several hundred of the donors, about 179 million T cells yielded 117 million unique TCR beta sequences and approximately 300 Gb of sequence data. An early release that covered 640 HLA-typed donors contained approximately 290 gigabases of sequencing data and some 87 million unique TCR sequences. Among the roughly 400 genotyped donors, 75% to 90% belonged to the genetic ancestry cluster associated with self-reported Caucasian donors. The study aimed to test whether signatures of past pathogen exposure could be identified by cataloging public T cell receptors. The study profiled the T cell repertoires of hundreds of subjects by immunosequencing and related them to cytomegalovirus serostatus. Along with the approximately 670-subject first cohort, a separate validation cohort of around 110 different subjects was used. To predict cytomegalovirus infection status, the study brought together high-throughput TCR immunosequencing, statistical association of individual TCRs with disease status, and machine learning. In a later analysis, previously published TCR beta repertoires from 600 to 850 donors were re-analyzed and high-resolution HLA genotyping was added so that TCR occurrence patterns could be studied. The later analysis used no new phenotypic data to find candidate immune exposures, relying instead on TCR beta sequences and their occurrence across donors. In an earlier analysis of 500 to 650 of the donors, high-throughput TCR beta sequencing was used to judge whether each TCR beta V gene segment behaved as functional or pseudogenic. Donor age, sex, ethnicity and CMV serostatus were compiled together with the repertoire data. In a later genetic analysis, genome-wide SNP genotypes for about 55% of the roughly 670 donors were used, and that subset was treated as a discovery cohort. Every discovery cohort repertoire had been produced on one sequencing platform. Both class I and class II loci were covered by HLA typing, at four-digit resolution. Typing coverage differed by locus: A, B, C, DRB1 and DQB1 were typed in roughly 629-630 donors, DQA1 in roughly 500, DPA1 in approximately 610, and DPB1 in around 440. Because of strong linkage in the cohort, roughly five DR-DQ haplotypes were treated as single units for association and clustering. Among a few hundred genotyped donors of the cohort, an average of about 240,000 unique TCR beta nucleotide sequences were sequenced per donor, around 20% of them non-productive. Findings and caveats that apply to the study as a whole: CMV serostatus was the only immune exposure information available for the cohort. Specific HLA alleles were associated with about 17,000 TCR beta sequences at a false discovery rate of 0.05 in a later analysis. Linkage disequilibrium might explain the correlated functional status among segregating V segments, but an unknown experimental factor could not be ruled out. A later analysis found that most CMV-associated TCR beta chains appeared HLA-restricted, with HLA associations seemingly driven largely by CMV exposure. The authors suggested that the approach could potentially be generalized to other disease states and immunological phenotypes. A cluster of highly shared sequence variants was judged likely to be a technical artifact of the sequencing pipeline. Most TCR sequences were seen in very few donors, while some public TCRs were found in many individuals. Some IMGT-functional V segments, including TRBV6-2 and TRBV6-3, could not be distinguished by the 87-base-pair reads and were therefore excluded. A further reported finding was that TCR beta sequences accurately predicted the HLA-A and HLA-B alleles for most subjects in the first cohort. A few of the identified cytomegalovirus-associated TCR beta chains were confirmed in vitro to be specific for cytomegalovirus antigens. An earlier analysis of roughly 570 of the donors showed that most TCR beta V segments appeared in productive rearrangements either about 87% or about 30% of the time, which broadly matched IMGT annotations. Compared with equally common non-associated chains, HLA-associated TCR beta chains in a later analysis were more clonally expanded and had lower generation probabilities. Compared with the roughly 670-donor mean, donors in an Asian-associated ancestry cluster had fewer N-insertions in productive TCRs, according to a later genetic analysis. According to a later analysis, parvovirus B19, influenza, CMV and Epstein-Barr virus appeared linked to several top co-occurrence clusters. HLA typing was unavailable for some donors at each locus, so association tests used only the typed subset. Strong co-occurrence of HLA alleles, especially DR and DQ, made assigning TCR associations to individual alleles difficult. In this cohort, only TCR beta chains were sequenced, and detectable features were limited by the absence of alpha or paired-chain data. Presence/absence analyses assumed roughly uniform sequencing depth across donors, an assumption that may not hold. V-gene and J-gene trimming of TCR beta chains was associated with a missense DCLRE1C variant in a later genetic analysis, and the association was replicated in an independent cohort. A total of roughly 160 TCR beta chains were listed by the study as associated with cytomegalovirus. Cytomegalovirus status was reported to be diagnosed by the classifier with high specificity and sensitivity in both the original and validation cohorts. Because counts were too low, about 18 rarely observed V segments, including chromosome 9 orphons, were left out of the earlier analysis of about 620 of the donors. In a later analysis, TCR association rates were found to vary across HLA loci, with the most associated TCRs seen for DRB1 alleles and the fewest for HLA-C alleles.

In total, roughly 670 healthy bone marrow donors made up the cohort. Cohort members were all nominally healthy when sampled, although unrecorded immune exposures were likely present. The donor tested CMV seropositive, placing the donor among the approximately 310 seropositive members of the cohort. A peripheral blood sample was provided by each donor, and peripheral blood mononuclear cells were used for TCR beta sequencing. Genomic DNA extraction from the blood cell samples was performed with the Qiagen DNeasy Blood Extraction Kit. As for this clone: No cognate antigen has been identified for it. It has no much larger one-base neighbor in the sample; base qualities were not kept.

The library was obtained by the immunoSEQ multiplex PCR assay. For the multiplex PCR, a mixture combining 60 forward primers for TCR Vbeta segments and 13 reverse primers for TCR Jbeta segments was used. Amplification of the CDR3 region of rearranged TCR beta genes was performed with a multiplex PCR assay on genomic DNA. The amplified TCR beta libraries were sequenced on the Illumina HiSeq System as 87-base-pair reads. The paper's processing steps were these. A later analysis tallied tens of millions of unique TCR beta chains across the 660 or so repertoires, and about 10 million of those chains were shared by two or more donors. Raw reads were error-corrected and collapsed into unique sequences with a nearest-neighbor algorithm that merged closely related sequences to remove PCR and sequencing errors. CDR3 sequences were aligned to IMGT reference sequences to assign V, D and J gene segments. For a sequence to be retained, a match of at least six nucleotides was required to both a V gene segment and a J gene segment. Rearrangements were called productive when the CDR3 lacked stop codons and stayed in frame with V and J; all others were non-productive. Following IMGT convention, CDR3 was defined as the stretch from the second conserved V-encoded cysteine up to the conserved J-encoded phenylalanine. In an earlier analysis of more than 550 of the donors, sequences lacking an unambiguous match to a single V gene segment were excluded. In an earlier analysis of more than 500 of the donors, a V segment was called functional when productive rearrangements were above 56.7%, and segregating when the standard deviation between donors exceeded 5%. A statistical classification framework was built to diagnose cytomegalovirus status from the catalog of TCR beta chain sequences. A later analysis assigned V and J genes by comparing TCR nucleotide sequences with IMGT/GENE-DB human TR gene sequences. In a later analysis, CDR3 sequences and most-parsimonious VDJ recombination scenarios were assigned using the TCRdist pipeline. In a later analysis, every TCR beta chain was defined by the combination of its CDR3 amino acid sequence and its V-gene family, and reads without a unique V-gene family were dropped. As a way to deal with suspected cross-contamination and a sequencing artifact, a later analysis dropped 450 to 700 nucleotide sequences that were highly shared and had low generation probability. In a later analysis, a clonal expansion index was calculated for each public chain from normalized within-repertoire ranks of inferred template counts. In a later analysis, generation probabilities were computed with a VDJ recombination model fitted to out-of-frame rearrangements, and the resulting probabilities were checked against IGoR. A later analysis scored TCR-TCR, TCR-HLA and TCR-CMV co-occurrence with hypergeometric tests, applying a repertoire-size bias correction to TCR pairs. A later analysis estimated false discovery rates by permuting HLA or CMV assignments 20 times. In a later analysis, co-occurring TCRs were grouped using DBSCAN, and TCRdist sequence similarity was added for clustering within HLA-allele-positive subsets. For co-occurrence clustering, repertoires with fewer than 30,000 or more than 120,000 public chains were excluded, along with about five repertoires with anomalous nucleotide sharing. TCRdb re-hosts the immuneACCESS table, in-frame sequences only. Its copies lack some clones; in the studies checked, an unresolved V gene accounts for under half of them, and the cause for the rest is not known. The V and J calls and clone size come from that table; D and trimming were worked out from the DNA. In this sample the table shows 100,000 to 150,000 clones, about 76% of which occur a single time. The ten largest make up about 13% of the sample.

V lost 6 bases and J lost 7 bases, and the count of bases not matched to a germline gene is 16. The germline V gene (reference sequence) yields SGHKS for CDR1 and YYEKEE for CDR2. The CDR3, cysteine through phenylalanine, is 17 amino acids long. This entry keeps only the CDR3 DNA: 51 bases, framed from base 1. The chain is encoded by TRBV5-5 joined to TRBJ2-1; TRBD2 fits 10 bases in the junction. The specimen sequenced was PBMCs. The receptor comes from a woman in her sixties or seventies in good health and CMV-seropositive. Here the CDR3 is given as CASMLLAGSATWNEQFF. The nucleotide sequence reads as follows: TGTGCCAGCATGTTACTAGCGGGGAGCGCAACCTGGAATGAGCAGTTCTTC.